This entry lists 21 T cell receptor beta chains sequenced from one sample in a study of identical twins. Using its own MiXCR run on the 5' RACE reads, TCRdb lists one record per CDR3 protein. The repertoire holds around 250,000 distinct CDR3 sequences, with about an eighth as singletons. In addition, the sample was reused for a study of yellow fever vaccine responses in identical twins.

What was sequenced was memory (CD45RO+) T cells sorted from blood. The receptors were gathered from a woman aged 18-30 years in good health.

The chain links TRBV7-2 to TRBJ2-1, with D possibly matching TRBD2 (6 bases). Per the germline V gene, CDR1 is SGHTA and CDR2 is FQGNSA. Trimming took off 2 bases at V and 7 bases at J, with 15 bases between the two ends. CDR3 size: 15 residues. The CDR3 coding sequence is TGTGCCAGCAGCTTAAGAAGGTCTGGACTAAATGAGCAGTTCTTC. Translating it yields CASSLRRSGLNEQFF.

This clonotype was seen a handful of times. The chain carries TRBV18 and TRBJ2-7, with 8 bases matching TRBD1. The CDR3 is made up of 15 amino acids. Trimming removed 5 bases from V and 6 bases from J; junction bases left unmatched: 12. Germline V lookup: CDR1 KGHSH, CDR2 LQKENI. The chain's CDR3 is CASSRQGTNPTEQYF. In nucleotides, the CDR3 is TGTGCCAGCTCAAGACAGGGGACAAACCCTACCGAGCAGTACTTC. Looking up the rest from reference TRBV18 and TRBJ2-7 gives the full variable domain: NAGVMQNPRHLVRRRGQEARLRCSPMKGHSHVYWYRQLPEEGLKFMVYLQKENIIDESGMPKERFSAEFPKEGPSILRIQQVVRGDSAAYFCASSRQGTNPTEQYFGPGTRLTVT.

This CDR3 reads CSAWAGESVTQYF. Here the CDR3 DNA reads TGCAGTGCCTGGGCGGGAGAGTCGGTTACGCAGTATTTT. This chain uses TRBV20-1 with TRBJ2-3, with TRBD2 matching 7 bases. V dropped 6 bases and J dropped 8; count of bases not matched to a gene: 11. This CDR3 is 13 amino acids long. From germline, CDR1 is DFQATT and CDR2 SNEGSKA (reference sequence).

At least ten counts were recorded for this clonotype. This sequence joins TRBV2 and TRBJ2-1, with TRBD1 as a possible D gene (6 bases). Looked up from germline, CDR1 is SNHLY and CDR2 is FYNNEI. The V gene lost 5 bases and the J gene lost 6 bases, with 17 bases spanning the gap. The CDR3 sequence is 15 residues long. The CDR3 DNA sequence: TGTGCCAGCAGTATAAGAGGGACATCGACCAATGAGCAGTTCTTC. Encoded protein: CASSIRGTSTNEQFF.

The V gene is TRBV6-2 or TRBV6-3, the J gene TRBJ2-4, with 11 bases lining up with TRBD2. Trimming took 6 bases from V and 7 from J; bases not matched to a gene: 8. From germline, CDR1 is MNHEY and CDR2 SVGEGT. CDR3 size: 15 residues. Here the CDR3 reads CASRTTGLAGNIQYF. The CDR3 DNA follows: TGTGCCAGCAGAACGACTGGACTAGCGGGTAACATTCAGTACTTC.

This clonotype was seen more than once but under ten times. V is TRBV28 and J is TRBJ2-5, with 7 positions matching TRBD1. The V and J ends lost 3 bases and 7 bases, in that order; junction bases with no gene match: 17. Germline V CDR1 and CDR2: MDHEN, SYDVKM. The CDR3 is 17 residues long. The CDR3 DNA reads TGTGCCAGCAGTTTTATTTCCTTCACTTTGACAGGGCCGACCCAGTACTTC. This sequence encodes CASSFISFTLTGPTQYF.

The chain joins TRBV10-3 to TRBJ2-2; a weak D match, TRBD1 (6 bases). Germline V gene sequence: CDR1 ENHRY, CDR2 SYGVKD. Trimming removed 0 bases from V and 8 bases from J, with 16 bases in between. The CDR3 runs to 16 residues. CDR3 nucleotides: TGTGCCATCAGTGAGTCTACGGGACAACGAGGAGGGGAGCTGTTTTTT. Its translation: CAISESTGQRGGELFF.

This clonotype was seen only a few times. The V and J genes are TRBV3-1 and TRBJ2-5, with 7 bases aligning to TRBD2. Germline CDR1 is LGHDT and CDR2 is YNNKEL (reference sequence). This CDR3 has 15 residues. V shed 1 base, J shed 5 bases, and the junction held 7 bases outside the gene matches. Written as DNA, the CDR3 is TGTGCCAGCAGCCAAGGAGGGAGGGCCGGGGAGACCCAGTACTTC. The encoded protein is CASSQGGRAGETQYF.

The chain couples TRBV11-2 to TRBJ2-2; no definite D call. From germline, CDR1 is SGHAT and CDR2 FQNNGV. V lost 4 bases, J lost 7 bases, and 10 bases lay in between. The CDR3 sequence is 13 residues long. The CDR3 nucleotides read TGTGCCAGCAGCTCCCCTTTGGGCGGGGAGCTGTTTTTT. As protein: CASSSPLGGELFF.

CDR3: CASSQEMTGGSYEQYF. The CDR3 nucleotides are TGTGCCAGCAGCCAAGAAATGACAGGGGGATCCTACGAGCAGTACTTC. V is TRBV4-2 and J is TRBJ2-7, with 9 bases fitting TRBD1. Germline V gene lookup returns CDR1 LGHNA and CDR2 YNFKEQ. V gave up 0 bases and J gave up 1 base; unmatched junction bases: 4. The CDR3 sequence is 16 residues long.

This clonotype was seen a few times. The V call is TRBV12-3 or TRBV12-4, the J call TRBJ2-2; D is ambiguous. The CDR3 sequence is 13 residues long. V was cut by 3 bases and J by 3 bases, with 5 bases left in between. The CDR3 region is CASSFIHTGELFF. For the CDR3, the DNA is TGTGCCAGCAGTTTCATCCACACCGGGGAGCTGTTTTTT.

The genes are TRBV20-1 and TRBJ1-6, with a tentative D call TRBD1 (5 bases). CDR1 is DFQATT and CDR2 is SNEGSKA in the germline V gene (reference sequence). Deletions cut 3 bases from V and 5 bases from J, with 8 bases between. CDR3 length: 13 amino acids. The CDR3 sequence is CSARTDNNSPLHF. The CDR3 DNA reads as TGCAGTGCTAGGACAGACAATAATTCACCCCTCCACTTT.

The chain carries TRBV15 and TRBJ2-7; D unresolved. Germline CDR1 reads LNHNV; CDR2 reads YYDKDF (reference sequence). V lost 0 bases to trimming and J lost 5 bases, with 14 bases between them. The CDR3 totals 15 residues. The CDR3 reads CATSRDPRVFDEQYF. CDR3 sequence (DNA): TGTGCCACCAGCAGAGATCCCCGGGTGTTCGACGAGCAGTACTTC.

This clonotype was counted a few times. The CDR3 sequence is CASSEPGTTPGTQYF. In DNA, the CDR3 is TGTGCCAGCAGTGAACCGGGGACAACCCCGGGGACCCAGTACTTC. The chain joins TRBV6-1 to TRBJ2-5; tentative D call: TRBD1 (6 bases). V was shortened by 2 bases and J by 7 bases, with 17 bases between the two germline ends. Germline CDR1 reads MNHNS; CDR2 reads SASEGT. This CDR3 contains 15 residues.

This clonotype was counted once. The chain recombines TRBV5-1 with TRBJ1-4; D may be TRBD1 (5 bases). Germline V CDR1 and CDR2: SGHRS, YFSETQ. The CDR3 has 16 amino acids. V shed 1 base and J shed 4 bases, with 14 bases lying between them. The CDR3 DNA reads TGCGCCAGCAGCTTGCTCCCCGGGACCAATAATGAAAAACTGTTTTTT. It codes for CASSLLPGTNNEKLFF.

This clonotype came up many times. The rearrangement joins TRBV27 to TRBJ1-4; 11 bases match TRBD1. This CDR3 region has 14 residues. Germline V CDR1 and CDR2: MNHEY, SMNVEV (reference sequence). The V gene end was trimmed by 3 bases and the J gene end by 7 bases; junction bases not matched to a gene: 1. CDR3 loop: CASSLGTGGEKLFF. The CDR3 nucleotides read TGTGCCAGCAGTTTGGGGACAGGGGGTGAAAAACTGTTTTTT.

The genes are TRBV6-2 or TRBV6-3 and TRBJ2-6; D gene uncertain. Germline CDR1 and CDR2: MNHEY and SVGEGT. V dropped 6 bases and J dropped 2 bases, with 5 bases sitting between them. The CDR3 runs to 13 residues. CDR3 region: CASSNTGANVLTF. Written as DNA, the CDR3 is TGTGCCAGCAGCAACACTGGGGCCAACGTCCTGACTTTC.

This clonotype was seen ten or more times. The rearrangement uses TRBV3-1 and TRBJ2-7, with D perhaps TRBD1 (6 bases). CDR3 length: 15 residues. V lost 1 base and J lost 7, with 17 bases in between. Germline lookup yields CDR1 LGHDT and CDR2 YNNKEL (reference sequence). The CDR3 here is CASSQGTQGTREQYF. In DNA form, the CDR3 reads TGTGCCAGCAGCCAAGGAACACAGGGAACGAGAGAGCAGTACTTC.

This sequence joins TRBV9 and TRBJ2-3; no clear D. Germline lookup yields CDR1 SGDLS and CDR2 YYNGEE. This CDR3 spans 15 amino acids. The V end was cut by 0 bases, the J end by 2 bases, with 10 bases between. CDR3 bases: TGTGCCAGCAGCGTAGGTCGGGTGAACACAGATACGCAGTATTTT. Its protein is CASSVGRVNTDTQYF.

Many counts were recorded for this clonotype. This chain uses TRBV7-6 with TRBJ2-2; D gene ambiguous. V lost 0 bases to trimming and J lost 6 bases, with 11 bases between them. Germline V gives CDR1 SGHVS, CDR2 FNYEAQ. The CDR3 loop spans 15 amino acids. The CDR3 nucleotides read TGTGCCAGCAGCTTAGCCTCTAGTAACGCCGGGGAGCTGTTTTTT. Protein: CASSLASSNAGELFF.

The table lists this clonotype with a few counts. Written as DNA, the CDR3 is TGTGCCAGCAGCTTAGGGACAGGGGGGAACACTGAAGCTTTCTTT. Encoded protein: CASSLGTGGNTEAFF. V usage is TRBV7-2 and J usage is TRBJ1-1; 10 bases fit TRBD1. In germline, CDR1 is SGHTA, CDR2 FQGNSA. This CDR3 has 15 amino acids. J gave up 1 base and V 1 base, and 0 bases lay outside the gene matches.